Listed below are T cell receptor beta chains from one sample, sequenced in a study of regulatory T cells in long-lasting Graves disease. In TCRdb, the multiplex PCR reads were re-called with MiXCR into one record per CDR3 protein. The sample holds roughly 420,000 distinct CDR3 sequences, around 17% seen once. A further study also used this sample, focusing on T cells in Graves' hyperthyroidism and ophthalmopathy.

Here the sequenced sample was peripheral blood mononuclear cells (PBMCs), taken at new diagnosis, from a patient treated with antithyroid drugs. These receptors all come from a woman aged 18-29 years with Graves disease. CDR3s include the opening cysteine and the closing phenylalanine or tryptophan. A D gene is named only where the DNA matches it firmly. Size is omitted from some rows. Given values are once, few, many or a class for expanded clones.

D gene: TRBD2
clone size: many
V gene: TRBV6-1
J gene: TRBJ2-7
CDR3 protein: CASRANLGLAGTEQYF
CDR3 DNA: TGTGCCAGCAGAGCGAACCTGGGACTAGCGGGAACCGAGCAGTACTTC

D gene: TRBD1
clone size: .
V gene: TRBV20-1
J gene: TRBJ1-5
CDR3 protein: CSASSGTGSGQPQHF
CDR3 DNA: TGCAGTGCTAGTTCCGGGACAGGGTCAGGGCAGCCCCAGCATTTT

D gene: .
clone size: few
V gene: TRBV5-8
J gene: TRBJ1-2
CDR3 protein: CASSLGAWDPWGYTF
CDR3 DNA: TGTGCCAGCAGCTTGGGGGCATGGGACCCTTGGGGCTACACCTTC

D gene: .
clone size: few
V gene: TRBV14
J gene: TRBJ2-1
CDR3 protein: CASSQDFGPSEQFF
CDR3 DNA: TGTGCCAGCAGCCAAGATTTTGGGCCCAGTGAGCAGTTCTTC

D gene: TRBD2
clone size: many
V gene: TRBV3-1
J gene: TRBJ2-7
CDR3 protein: CASSQGLAGALEQYF
CDR3 DNA: TGTGCCAGCAGCCAGGGACTAGCGGGAGCTCTCGAGCAGTACTTC

D gene: .
clone size: many
V gene: TRBV6-1
J gene: TRBJ1-4
CDR3 protein: CASRQGFASSEKLFF
CDR3 DNA: TGTGCCAGCAGGCAGGGTTTTGCGTCGAGTGAAAAACTGTTTTTT

D gene: .
clone size: .
V gene: TRBV2
J gene: TRBJ1-6
CDR3 protein: CASSETTKRPKLHF
CDR3 DNA: TGTGCCAGCAGTGAAACAACAAAACGGCCTAAACTCCACTTT

D gene: .
clone size: many
V gene: TRBV28
J gene: TRBJ1-2
CDR3 protein: CASSFAEVVLFDGYTF
CDR3 DNA: TGTGCCAGCAGTTTTGCGGAGGTGGTTCTATTCGATGGCTACACCTTC

D gene: .
clone size: many
V gene: TRBV2
J gene: TRBJ1-4
CDR3 protein: CASLQSGSEKLFF
CDR3 DNA: TGTGCCAGCCTTCAGTCAGGGAGTGAAAAACTGTTTTTT

D gene: TRBD2
clone size: many
V gene: TRBV20-1
J gene: TRBJ2-3
CDR3 protein: CSAQSASAGNTDTQYF
CDR3 DNA: TGCAGTGCCCAGAGCGCATCAGCGGGAAACACAGATACGCAGTATTTT

D gene: .
clone size: many
V gene: TRBV27
J gene: TRBJ1-2
CDR3 protein: CASSDWGSGADGYTF
CDR3 DNA: TGTGCCAGCAGTGACTGGGGTTCGGGGGCAGATGGCTACACCTTC

D gene: .
clone size: .
V gene: TRBV19
J gene: TRBJ2-1
CDR3 protein: CASSTRIYDEQFF
CDR3 DNA: TGTGCCAGTAGTACGAGAATCTACGATGAGCAGTTCTTC

D gene: .
clone size: few
V gene: TRBV20-1
J gene: TRBJ2-7
CDR3 protein: CSASGSHEQYF
CDR3 DNA: TGCAGTGCTAGTGGGTCACACGAGCAGTACTTC

D gene: TRBD2
clone size: many
V gene: TRBV20-1
J gene: TRBJ2-1
CDR3 protein: CSARDQRELRVGEQFF
CDR3 DNA: TGCAGTGCTAGAGATCAGCGGGAGCTCAGGGTCGGTGAGCAGTTCTTC

D gene: .
clone size: few
V gene: TRBV20-1
J gene: TRBJ2-7
CDR3 protein: CSARDIYEQYF
CDR3 DNA: TGCAGTGCTAGAGATATCTACGAGCAGTACTTC

D gene: TRBD1
clone size: many
V gene: TRBV27
J gene: TRBJ2-1
CDR3 protein: CASSPPGQASFFF
CDR3 DNA: TGTGCCAGCAGTCCACCGGGACAGGCTTCGTTTTTCTTC

D gene: TRBD2
clone size: few
V gene: TRBV9
J gene: TRBJ2-1
CDR3 protein: CASKGGLADNEQFF
CDR3 DNA: TGTGCCAGCAAGGGGGGACTAGCGGACAATGAGCAGTTCTTC

D gene: .
clone size: .
V gene: TRBV6-9
J gene: TRBJ2-1
CDR3 protein: CASSFLSLANNEQFF
CDR3 DNA: TGTGCCAGCAGTTTCCTATCGCTAGCAAACAATGAGCAGTTCTTC

D gene: .
clone size: .
V gene: TRBV5-5
J gene: TRBJ1-1
CDR3 protein: CASSKEGVVGEAFF
CDR3 DNA: TGTGCCAGCAGTAAGGAGGGGGTTGTGGGTGAAGCTTTCTTT

D gene: .
clone size: many
V gene: TRBV28
J gene: TRBJ1-6
CDR3 protein: CASSFGQNNSPLHF
CDR3 DNA: TGTGCCAGCAGTTTCGGACAAAATAATTCACCCCTCCACTTT

D gene: .
clone size: many
V gene: TRBV6-2/TRBV6-3
J gene: TRBJ2-5
CDR3 protein: CASSYYQGEETQYF
CDR3 DNA: TGTGCCAGCAGTTACTATCAGGGAGAAGAGACCCAGTACTTC

D gene: TRBD2
clone size: many
V gene: TRBV5-1
J gene: TRBJ2-7
CDR3 protein: CASSSGLAKTYEQYF
CDR3 DNA: TGCGCCAGCAGCTCTGGACTAGCGAAGACCTACGAGCAGTACTTC

D gene: .
clone size: few
V gene: TRBV9
J gene: TRBJ2-1
CDR3 protein: CASSVFRGGEQFF
CDR3 DNA: TGTGCCAGCAGCGTGTTTAGAGGCGGTGAGCAGTTCTTC

D gene: .
clone size: .
V gene: TRBV12-3/TRBV12-4
J gene: TRBJ2-3
CDR3 protein: CASSLARSDPTDTQYF
CDR3 DNA: TGTGCCAGCAGTTTAGCGCGTAGCGACCCCACAGATACGCAGTATTTT

D gene: TRBD1
clone size: .
V gene: TRBV30
J gene: TRBJ1-5
CDR3 protein: CAWTLGGPNQPQHF
CDR3 DNA: TGTGCCTGGACCCTAGGGGGCCCCAATCAGCCCCAGCATTTT

D gene: TRBD1
clone size: .
V gene: TRBV12-3/TRBV12-4
J gene: TRBJ2-4
CDR3 protein: CASSPGGLAKNIQYF
CDR3 DNA: TGTGCCAGCAGTCCAGGGGGCCTAGCCAAAAACATTCAGTACTTC

D gene: .
clone size: .
V gene: TRBV5-6
J gene: TRBJ1-5
CDR3 protein: CASSLGPDQPQHF
CDR3 DNA: TGTGCCAGCAGCTTGGGGCCAGATCAGCCCCAGCATTTT

D gene: .
clone size: .
V gene: TRBV19
J gene: TRBJ2-7
CDR3 protein: CASSYGTDTYEQYF
CDR3 DNA: TGTGCCAGTAGTTACGGGACTGACACCTACGAGCAGTACTTC

D gene: .
clone size: .
V gene: TRBV20-1
J gene: TRBJ1-6
CDR3 protein: CSARIDRSSYNSPLHF
CDR3 DNA: TGCAGTGCTAGAATAGACAGGAGCTCCTATAATTCACCCCTCCACTTT

D gene: TRBD1
clone size: many
V gene: TRBV20-1
J gene: TRBJ1-1
CDR3 protein: CSARVGTGATEAFF
CDR3 DNA: TGCAGTGCTAGAGTTGGGACAGGGGCCACTGAAGCTTTCTTT

D gene: .
clone size: .
V gene: TRBV20-1
J gene: TRBJ1-4
CDR3 protein: CSARDGGGNEKLFF
CDR3 DNA: TGCAGTGCTAGAGATGGGGGGGGAAATGAAAAACTGTTTTTT

D gene: TRBD2
clone size: many
V gene: TRBV30
J gene: TRBJ2-7
CDR3 protein: CAGLAGNYEQYF
CDR3 DNA: TGTGCCGGACTAGCGGGGAACTACGAGCAGTACTTC

D gene: .
clone size: few
V gene: TRBV10-3
J gene: TRBJ2-2
CDR3 protein: CAIRYESNTGELFF
CDR3 DNA: TGTGCCATCCGGTACGAATCGAACACCGGGGAGCTGTTTTTT

D gene: .
clone size: .
V gene: TRBV5-1
J gene: TRBJ2-3
CDR3 protein: CASGLELDTDTQYF
CDR3 DNA: TGCGCCAGCGGCTTGGAACTGGACACAGATACGCAGTATTTT

D gene: .
clone size: many
V gene: TRBV3-1
J gene: TRBJ2-1
CDR3 protein: CASRGAYNEQFF
CDR3 DNA: TGTGCCAGCCGAGGTGCCTACAATGAGCAGTTCTTC

D gene: .
clone size: few
V gene: TRBV6-1
J gene: TRBJ2-3
CDR3 protein: CASSRPYRISGNTDTQYF
CDR3 DNA: TGTGCCAGCAGTCGACCATACCGAATCTCAGGGAACACAGATACGCAGTATTTT

D gene: .
clone size: .
V gene: TRBV29-1
J gene: TRBJ1-1
CDR3 protein: CSVSQGWGHTEAFF
CDR3 DNA: TGCAGCGTTAGTCAGGGATGGGGACACACTGAAGCTTTCTTT

D gene: TRBD2
clone size: .
V gene: TRBV3-1
J gene: TRBJ2-3
CDR3 protein: CATFSGSSTDTQYF
CDR3 DNA: TGTGCCACCTTTAGCGGGTCTAGCACAGATACGCAGTATTTT

D gene: .
clone size: many
V gene: TRBV2
J gene: TRBJ1-2
CDR3 protein: CASSARQFSYGYTF
CDR3 DNA: TGTGCCAGCAGTGCGAGGCAGTTTTCCTATGGCTACACCTTC

D gene: TRBD2
clone size: .
V gene: TRBV5-5
J gene: TRBJ2-1
CDR3 protein: CASSLERGDTREFF
CDR3 DNA: TGTGCCAGCAGCTTGGAGCGGGGAGACACGAGGGAGTTCTTC

D gene: .
clone size: few
V gene: TRBV6-4
J gene: TRBJ2-3
CDR3 protein: CASRVLTSDTQYF
CDR3 DNA: TGTGCCAGCAGGGTTTTAACCTCGGATACGCAGTATTTT

D gene: .
clone size: many
V gene: TRBV6-1
J gene: TRBJ1-1
CDR3 protein: CAGLLTFMNTEAFF
CDR3 DNA: TGTGCCGGGTTACTGACTTTCATGAACACTGAAGCTTTCTTT

D gene: .
clone size: many
V gene: TRBV6-1
J gene: TRBJ2-3
CDR3 protein: CASSKKLGVLGRGPTDTQYF
CDR3 DNA: TGTGCCAGCAGTAAAAAACTAGGCGTGTTAGGGCGGGGACCCACAGATACGCAGTATTTT

D gene: .
clone size: many
V gene: TRBV11-2
J gene: TRBJ2-3
CDR3 protein: CASSLDLSTDTQYF
CDR3 DNA: TGTGCCAGCAGCTTAGACTTAAGCACAGATACGCAGTATTTT

D gene: .
clone size: .
V gene: TRBV12-3/TRBV12-4
J gene: TRBJ1-1
CDR3 protein: CASSLKGWTEAFF
CDR3 DNA: TGTGCCAGCAGTTTGAAGGGCTGGACTGAAGCTTTCTTT

D gene: TRBD2
clone size: few
V gene: TRBV9
J gene: TRBJ2-5
CDR3 protein: CASKRGSGSETQYF
CDR3 DNA: TGTGCCAGCAAAAGGGGGAGCGGGAGTGAGACCCAGTACTTC

D gene: .
clone size: many
V gene: TRBV6-5
J gene: TRBJ2-1
CDR3 protein: CASSYSPTVYNEQFF
CDR3 DNA: TGTGCCAGCAGTTACAGTCCAACAGTCTACAATGAGCAGTTCTTC

D gene: TRBD2
clone size: many
V gene: TRBV6-1
J gene: TRBJ2-1
CDR3 protein: CASSTGTTDYNEQFF
CDR3 DNA: TGTGCCAGCAGTACCGGGACTACAGACTACAATGAGCAGTTCTTC

D gene: .
clone size: few
V gene: TRBV4-3
J gene: TRBJ2-3
CDR3 protein: CASSGARGLSDTQYF
CDR3 DNA: TGCGCCAGCAGCGGTGCCAGGGGATTGAGCGATACGCAGTATTTT

D gene: .
clone size: .
V gene: TRBV6-1
J gene: TRBJ2-2
CDR3 protein: CASSGTLGTGELFF
CDR3 DNA: TGTGCCAGCAGTGGGACCCTGGGCACCGGGGAGCTGTTTTTT

D gene: .
clone size: few
V gene: TRBV7-9
J gene: TRBJ2-7
CDR3 protein: CASSIEGDSYEQYF
CDR3 DNA: TGTGCCAGCAGCATAGAGGGTGACTCCTACGAGCAGTACTTC

D gene: .
clone size: few
V gene: TRBV3-1
J gene: TRBJ2-3
CDR3 protein: CASSQDPSRGDLTDTQYF
CDR3 DNA: TGTGCCAGCAGCCAAGATCCTTCGCGCGGGGACCTCACAGATACGCAGTATTTT

D gene: .
clone size: many
V gene: TRBV6-2/TRBV6-3
J gene: TRBJ2-7
CDR3 protein: CASSNLGTYEQYF
CDR3 DNA: TGTGCCAGCAGTAATCTAGGGACCTACGAGCAGTACTTC

D gene: .
clone size: many
V gene: TRBV7-6
J gene: TRBJ2-3
CDR3 protein: CASSFPGTLASTDTQYF
CDR3 DNA: TGTGCCAGCAGCTTCCCCGGGACACTAGCTAGCACAGATACGCAGTATTTT

D gene: .
clone size: many
V gene: TRBV7-2
J gene: TRBJ2-2
CDR3 protein: CASSFDRPQVTGELFF
CDR3 DNA: TGTGCCAGCAGCTTTGACAGGCCCCAGGTCACCGGGGAGCTGTTTTTT

D gene: TRBD2
clone size: many
V gene: TRBV29-1
J gene: TRBJ2-2
CDR3 protein: CSVSAAGANTGELFF
CDR3 DNA: TGCAGCGTCTCGGCAGCGGGGGCAAACACCGGGGAGCTGTTTTTT

D gene: .
clone size: .
V gene: TRBV29-1
J gene: TRBJ2-2
CDR3 protein: CSVEEGVPGELFF
CDR3 DNA: TGCAGCGTTGAAGAGGGCGTTCCCGGGGAGCTGTTTTTT

D gene: TRBD1
clone size: few
V gene: TRBV6-2/TRBV6-3
J gene: TRBJ1-4
CDR3 protein: CASSAGTANNEKLFF
CDR3 DNA: TGTGCCAGCAGTGCGGGGACAGCTAATAATGAAAAACTGTTTTTT

D gene: TRBD2
clone size: many
V gene: TRBV5-1
J gene: TRBJ2-3
CDR3 protein: CASSLDPSGTSTDTQYF
CDR3 DNA: TGCGCCAGCAGCTTGGATCCTAGCGGAACTAGCACAGATACGCAGTATTTT

D gene: .
clone size: many
V gene: TRBV24-1
J gene: TRBJ2-1
CDR3 protein: CATSDPGLGVQGEQFF
CDR3 DNA: TGTGCCACCAGTGACCCAGGACTAGGTGTACAGGGTGAGCAGTTCTTC